The rows below give T cell receptor beta chains drawn from one sample of a study of cytomegalovirus exposure and HLA in healthy donors. Repertoires were generated with immunoSEQ multiplex PCR, while TCRdb's copy carries only in-frame clones and drops some. The sample contains 100,000 or so clones, 70% to 75% of which appear only once. What was sequenced was PBMCs. These receptor sequences come from a middle-aged man in good health and CMV-seronegative. The CDR3 runs from the conserved cysteine through the conserved F or W. Fields, in order: clone size, J gene, D gene, V gene, CDR3 protein, CDR3 DNA. A D gene is named only where the DNA matches it firmly. Rows give clone size only sometimes, using once, few, many, or a class for an expanded clone.

size: few
J: TRBJ2-2
D: TRBD2
V: TRBV6-1
CDR3: CAIPFAGVSTGELFF
DNA: TGTGCCATACCGTTCGCGGGAGTATCCACCGGGGAGCTGTTTTTT

size: NA
J: TRBJ2-7
D: TRBD2
V: TRBV29-1
CDR3: CSVEAPSGGTYEQYF
DNA: TGCAGCGTTGAAGCCCCTAGCGGGGGGACCTACGAGCAGTACTTC

size: NA
J: TRBJ2-7
D: TRBD1
V: TRBV6-6
CDR3: CASRPPGTALYEQYF
DNA: TGTGCCAGCAGGCCACCCGGGACAGCCCTATACGAGCAGTACTTC

size: NA
J: TRBJ2-2
D: NA
V: TRBV5-4
CDR3: CASSPLRGPGELFF
DNA: TGTGCCAGCAGCCCCTTACGAGGGCCCGGGGAGCTGTTTTTT

size: NA
J: TRBJ2-1
D: NA
V: TRBV5-1
CDR3: CASAETLRTLTGDEQFF
DNA: TGCGCCAGCGCTGAAACCTTAAGGACTCTCACGGGGGATGAGCAGTTCTTC

size: NA
J: TRBJ1-4
D: TRBD1
V: TRBV7-9
CDR3: CASSLAEVGTGTNEKLFF
DNA: TGTGCCAGCAGCTTAGCGGAGGTGGGGACAGGAACTAATGAAAAACTGTTTTTT

size: NA
J: TRBJ1-2
D: NA
V: TRBV5-6
CDR3: CASSFGIASRGRVYGYTF
DNA: TGTGCCAGCAGCTTTGGGATCGCATCAAGGGGTCGAGTCTATGGCTACACCTTC

size: NA
J: TRBJ1-1
D: NA
V: TRBV7-8
CDR3: CASSFGRDTEAFF
DNA: TGTGCCAGCAGCTTCGGTCGGGACACTGAAGCTTTCTTT

size: NA
J: TRBJ2-3
D: TRBD2
V: TRBV30
CDR3: CAWSSGSGDTQYF
DNA: TGTGCCTGGAGTAGCGGGAGCGGCGATACGCAGTATTTT

size: few
J: TRBJ1-3
D: NA
V: TRBV9
CDR3: CASSVGIGGTGNTIYF
DNA: TGTGCCAGCAGCGTAGGTATCGGGGGAACTGGAAACACCATATATTTT

size: NA
J: TRBJ1-2
D: NA
V: TRBV9
CDR3: CASSVDGSLYGYTF
DNA: TGTGCCAGCAGCGTAGATGGCAGTCTCTATGGCTACACCTTC

size: NA
J: TRBJ2-7
D: TRBD2
V: TRBV4-3
CDR3: CASSQEWAGGRTFSYEQYF
DNA: TGCGCCAGCAGCCAAGAATGGGCGGGGGGGAGGACATTCTCCTACGAGCAGTACTTC

size: few
J: TRBJ2-5
D: TRBD1
V: TRBV11-2
CDR3: CASTFRGRQETQYF
DNA: TGTGCCAGCACCTTTAGGGGGCGGCAGGAGACCCAGTACTTC

size: NA
J: TRBJ1-1
D: TRBD1
V: TRBV7-2
CDR3: CASSPDREGPEAFF
DNA: TGTGCCAGCAGCCCCGACAGGGAAGGGCCTGAAGCTTTCTTT

size: NA
J: TRBJ2-5
D: TRBD2
V: TRBV7-9
CDR3: CASSGAGRLAGEVGETQYF
DNA: TGTGCCAGCAGTGGGGCGGGGCGACTAGCGGGAGAGGTGGGAGAGACCCAGTACTTC

size: once
J: TRBJ2-3
D: TRBD1
V: TRBV5-1
CDR3: CASSLESGQGTDTQYF
DNA: TGCGCCAGCAGCTTGGAAAGTGGACAGGGTACAGATACGCAGTATTTT

size: NA
J: TRBJ1-2
D: NA
V: TRBV5-1
CDR3: CASSVTQGGYTF
DNA: TGCGCCAGCAGCGTAACACAGGGCGGCTACACCTTC

size: NA
J: TRBJ2-3
D: NA
V: TRBV15
CDR3: CATSRDRQTWGADTQYF
DNA: TGTGCCACCAGCAGAGATCGGCAGACCTGGGGCGCAGATACGCAGTATTTT